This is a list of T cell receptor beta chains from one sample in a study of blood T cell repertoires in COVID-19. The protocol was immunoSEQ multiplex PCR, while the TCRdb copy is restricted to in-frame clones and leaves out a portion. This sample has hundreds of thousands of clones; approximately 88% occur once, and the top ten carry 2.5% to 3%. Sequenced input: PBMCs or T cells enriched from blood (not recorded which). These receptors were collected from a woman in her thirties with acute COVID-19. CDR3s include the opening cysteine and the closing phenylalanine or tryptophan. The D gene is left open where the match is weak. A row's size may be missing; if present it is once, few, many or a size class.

cdr3_nt: TGTGCCAGCAGCCAAGGGAGTCTGGGGACTAGGGGGACCCAGTACTTC
cdr3_aa: CASSQGSLGTRGTQYF
v_call: TRBV3-1/TRBV3-2
cdr3_length: 16
d_call: TRBD2
clone_size: NA
j_call: TRBJ2-5

cdr3_nt: TGTGCCAGCTCACCTTTAGGACAGGGCCTGGCAGATACGCAGTATTTT
cdr3_aa: CASSPLGQGLADTQYF
v_call: TRBV18
cdr3_length: 16
d_call: TRBD1
clone_size: NA
j_call: TRBJ2-3

cdr3_nt: TGTGCCACTGACGACAGGGAAAAAGATACGCAGTATTTT
cdr3_aa: CATDDREKDTQYF
v_call: TRBV7-8
cdr3_length: 13
d_call: TRBD1
clone_size: NA
j_call: TRBJ2-3

cdr3_nt: TGTGCCAGCAGCTTAATATCTCCCCACTATGGCTACACCTTC
cdr3_aa: CASSLISPHYGYTF
v_call: TRBV7-9
cdr3_length: 14
d_call: NA
clone_size: NA
j_call: TRBJ1-2

cdr3_nt: TGTGCCAGCTCACCCCGGATATTGGCAGGGGTGGCGGCTAATGAAAAACTGTTTTTT
cdr3_aa: CASSPRILAGVAANEKLFF
v_call: TRBV18
cdr3_length: 19
d_call: NA
clone_size: NA
j_call: TRBJ1-4

cdr3_nt: TGTGCCAGCAGTGAACACAGGAACTCTGGAAACACCATATATTTT
cdr3_aa: CASSEHRNSGNTIYF
v_call: TRBV2
cdr3_length: 15
d_call: NA
clone_size: NA
j_call: TRBJ1-3

cdr3_nt: TGTGCCAGCAGCCCAAATGTGGGCGGGTGGAGTACCGGGGAGCTGTTTTTT
cdr3_aa: CASSPNVGGWSTGELFF
v_call: TRBV7-9
cdr3_length: 17
d_call: NA
clone_size: NA
j_call: TRBJ2-2

cdr3_nt: TGTGCCAGCAGGGGGGGGACAGGCAGTGGGACAGATACGCAGTATTTT
cdr3_aa: CASRGGTGSGTDTQYF
v_call: TRBV2
cdr3_length: 16
d_call: NA
clone_size: NA
j_call: TRBJ2-3

cdr3_nt: TGTGCCATCAGTGAGTCGAGAGGCGCGGGAGAGACCCAGTACTTC
cdr3_aa: CAISESRGAGETQYF
v_call: TRBV10-3
cdr3_length: 15
d_call: NA
clone_size: NA
j_call: TRBJ2-5

cdr3_nt: TGTGCCAGCAATCGGGACAGGGGTCAAGAGACCCAGTACTTC
cdr3_aa: CASNRDRGQETQYF
v_call: TRBV6-5
cdr3_length: 14
d_call: TRBD1
clone_size: NA
j_call: TRBJ2-5

cdr3_nt: TGTGCCTGGAGCCGGGACTGGAGCTCCTACAATGAGCAGTTCTTC
cdr3_aa: CAWSRDWSSYNEQFF
v_call: TRBV30
cdr3_length: 15
d_call: NA
clone_size: NA
j_call: TRBJ2-1

cdr3_nt: TGTGCCAGCAGTGGCAGGGCAGCAGGCTATGGCTACACCTTC
cdr3_aa: CASSGRAAGYGYTF
v_call: TRBV7-2
cdr3_length: 14
d_call: NA
clone_size: NA
j_call: TRBJ1-2

cdr3_nt: TGTGCCAGCAGCCGCGCACGAATGGACACCGGGGAGCTGTTTTTT
cdr3_aa: CASSRARMDTGELFF
v_call: TRBV9
cdr3_length: 15
d_call: NA
clone_size: NA
j_call: TRBJ2-2

cdr3_nt: TGTGCCATCAGTTCTTCTAATGAGCAGTTCTTC
cdr3_aa: CAISSSNEQFF
v_call: TRBV10-3
cdr3_length: 11
d_call: NA
clone_size: once
j_call: TRBJ2-1

cdr3_nt: TGTGCCAGCAGCTTGGGACAGGGGGCCTACGAGCAGTACTTC
cdr3_aa: CASSLGQGAYEQYF
v_call: TRBV11-2
cdr3_length: 14
d_call: TRBD1
clone_size: NA
j_call: TRBJ2-7

cdr3_nt: TGTGCCGGAAGACAGGACCCGAACACTGAAGCTTTCTTT
cdr3_aa: CAGRQDPNTEAFF
v_call: TRBV10-3
cdr3_length: 13
d_call: NA
clone_size: NA
j_call: TRBJ1-1

cdr3_nt: TGTGCCAGCAGTGATATCTCGCGCACTGAAGCTTTCTTT
cdr3_aa: CASSDISRTEAFF
v_call: TRBV25-1
cdr3_length: 13
d_call: NA
clone_size: NA
j_call: TRBJ1-1

cdr3_nt: TGTGCCAGCAGTCGGACTGCCGGGGAGCTGTTTTTT
cdr3_aa: CASSRTAGELFF
v_call: TRBV6-5
cdr3_length: 12
d_call: NA
clone_size: NA
j_call: TRBJ2-2

cdr3_nt: TGTGCTAGCAGCTTATCGGGTGCCAGCTCCTACGAGCAGTACTTC
cdr3_aa: CASSLSGASSYEQYF
v_call: TRBV5-4
cdr3_length: 15
d_call: NA
clone_size: NA
j_call: TRBJ2-7

cdr3_nt: TGTGCCAGCAGCCAGGGTGGGCGCAGGGGCGAGCAGTACTTC
cdr3_aa: CASSQGGRRGEQYF
v_call: TRBV5-4
cdr3_length: 14
d_call: NA
clone_size: NA
j_call: TRBJ2-7

cdr3_nt: TGTGCCATCATCGAGGCCACCCGCGGGCCCCAGCATTTT
cdr3_aa: CAIIEATRGPQHF
v_call: TRBV28
cdr3_length: 13
d_call: NA
clone_size: NA
j_call: TRBJ1-5

cdr3_nt: TGTGCCAGCTCACAGGGGACTGACGGAAACACCATATATTTT
cdr3_aa: CASSQGTDGNTIYF
v_call: TRBV18
cdr3_length: 14
d_call: NA
clone_size: NA
j_call: TRBJ1-3

cdr3_nt: TGTGCCAGCAGCCTAGGGACAGCCCCTGGAGAGCAGTACTTC
cdr3_aa: CASSLGTAPGEQYF
v_call: TRBV5-6
cdr3_length: 14
d_call: TRBD1
clone_size: NA
j_call: TRBJ2-7

cdr3_nt: TGTGCCAGCAGCCCCATGGTGGCAAACACCATATATTTT
cdr3_aa: CASSPMVANTIYF
v_call: TRBV7-2
cdr3_length: 13
d_call: NA
clone_size: NA
j_call: TRBJ1-3

cdr3_nt: TGTGCCAGCAGTGAAGCCCCCGCGGGGAATTCACCCCTCCACTTT
cdr3_aa: CASSEAPAGNSPLHF
v_call: TRBV2
cdr3_length: 15
d_call: NA
clone_size: NA
j_call: TRBJ1-6

cdr3_nt: TGTGCCAGCAGCCAAGATAGAGGGCTACCCAATGAGCAGTTCTTC
cdr3_aa: CASSQDRGLPNEQFF
v_call: TRBV3-1/TRBV3-2
cdr3_length: 15
d_call: NA
clone_size: NA
j_call: TRBJ2-1

cdr3_nt: TGTGCCAGCAGCTTAGAACAGGGGGCGGGACAGAACACTGAAGCTTTCTTT
cdr3_aa: CASSLEQGAGQNTEAFF
v_call: TRBV7-9
cdr3_length: 17
d_call: TRBD1
clone_size: NA
j_call: TRBJ1-1

cdr3_nt: TGCGCCAGCAGCCCAGATTCGGGGAACAGAAACACCATATATTTT
cdr3_aa: CASSPDSGNRNTIYF
v_call: TRBV4-3
cdr3_length: 15
d_call: NA
clone_size: NA
j_call: TRBJ1-3

cdr3_nt: TGCGCCAGCAGCCAAGTATTGGGCCGGGACAGGGGAGACATTCAGTACTTC
cdr3_aa: CASSQVLGRDRGDIQYF
v_call: TRBV4-3
cdr3_length: 17
d_call: TRBD1
clone_size: NA
j_call: TRBJ2-4